This T cell receptor (beta chain) came from a study of blood T cell repertoires in COVID-19. Profiled with immunoSEQ multiplex PCR; TCRdb holds only in-frame clones, not every one. Of around 200,000 clones detected, 85% appear once; the ten largest clones hold more than 5.5%. This clone came up a few times. The material sequenced was PBMCs or T cells enriched from blood (not recorded which). The source is a man in his forties who had recovered from COVID-19.

The CDR3 bases are TGTGCCAGCAGCTTTACAGCTGCTAACTATGGCTACACCTTC. This sequence encodes CASSFTAANYGYTF. The chain couples TRBV12-1 to TRBJ1-2; the table's D call, TRBD1, was not checked against the DNA. TRBV12-1 is shown as a pseudogene. CDR3 size: 14 residues.